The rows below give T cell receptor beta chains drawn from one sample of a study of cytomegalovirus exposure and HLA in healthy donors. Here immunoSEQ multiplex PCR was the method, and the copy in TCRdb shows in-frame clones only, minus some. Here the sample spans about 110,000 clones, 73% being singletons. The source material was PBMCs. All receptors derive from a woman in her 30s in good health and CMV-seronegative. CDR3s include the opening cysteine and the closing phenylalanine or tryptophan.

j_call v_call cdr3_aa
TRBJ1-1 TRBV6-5 CASSYSVLNTEAFF
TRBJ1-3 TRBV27 CASSPGQGVDTIYF
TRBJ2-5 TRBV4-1 CASSQEEKRTASLETQYF
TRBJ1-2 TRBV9 CASSETPQGDYGYTF
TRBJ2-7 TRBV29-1 CSVRQYEEQYF
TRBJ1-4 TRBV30 CACGSATNEKLFF
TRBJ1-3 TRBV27 CASTWGQGGNTIYF
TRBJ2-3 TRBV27 CASSHLSLASHPDTQYF
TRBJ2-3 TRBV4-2 CASSQDGASGSTDTQYF
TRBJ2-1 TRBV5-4 CASGAGTSGNEQFF
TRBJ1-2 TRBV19 CASNPRGFYGYTF
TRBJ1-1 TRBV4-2 CASSQAGPAGGREAFF
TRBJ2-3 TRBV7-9 CASSLDPGTIGGRADTQYF
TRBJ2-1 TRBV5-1 CASSPGQGGPYNEQFF
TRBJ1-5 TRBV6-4 CASSVRGQGWEPQHF
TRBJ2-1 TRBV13 CASSWEIAGGDNEQFF
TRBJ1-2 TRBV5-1 CASSPESNYGYTF
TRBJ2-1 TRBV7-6 CASSLAGQEHNEQFF
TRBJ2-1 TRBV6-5 CASSYSSAGGPFF
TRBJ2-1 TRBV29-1 CSVVSRSVEQFF
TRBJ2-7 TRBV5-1 CASSLGGDSYEQYF
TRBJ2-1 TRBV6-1 CASSGALAGDYEQFF
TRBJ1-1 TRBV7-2 CASSLPRTGTLMNTEAFF
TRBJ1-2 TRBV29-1 CSVDIPGTGGYTF
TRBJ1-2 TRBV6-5 CASSPRGPGYTF
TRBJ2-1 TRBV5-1 CASSLSSLADSYNEQFF
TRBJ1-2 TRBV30 CAWISGTYVDYGYTF
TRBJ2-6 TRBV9 CASSIDLSGANVLTF
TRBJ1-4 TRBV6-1 CASIRSPTNEKLFF
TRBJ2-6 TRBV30 CAWRRDSGANVLTF
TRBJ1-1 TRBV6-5 CASSYWGRTTEAFF
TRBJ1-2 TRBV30 CAWRASTGGGYTF
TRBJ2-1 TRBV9 CASGGTSGRNNEQFF
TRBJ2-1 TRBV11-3 CASSFGLAGFLYNEQFF
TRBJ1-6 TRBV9 CASSPWGQGSGSPLHF
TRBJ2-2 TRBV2 CASKEREGAGELFF
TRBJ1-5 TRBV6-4 CASSTTGGQPQHF
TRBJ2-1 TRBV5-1 CASSLASPDNEQFF
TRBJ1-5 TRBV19 CASSIVAENGNQPQHF
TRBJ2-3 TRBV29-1 CSAVQGTDTQYF
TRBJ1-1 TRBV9 CASSVGGSEAFF
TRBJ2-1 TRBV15 CATSRDPTSTRPVYNEQFF
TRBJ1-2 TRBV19 CASSLSRDYGYTF
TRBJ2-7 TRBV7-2 CASRQPGQLSEQYF
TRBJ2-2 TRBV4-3 CASSQDWGVGGELFF
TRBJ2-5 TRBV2 CASIGVAEETQYF
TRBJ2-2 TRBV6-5 CASSYHVGLELFF
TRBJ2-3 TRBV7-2 CASSLGHSTDTQYF